This entry lists 20 T cell receptor beta chains sequenced from one sample in a study of a mutant IDH1 vaccine in newly diagnosed glioma. Sequencing used immunoSEQ multiplex PCR; TCRdb keeps in-frame clones, though not all of them. This table has fewer than 100,000 clones, around 90% appearing once. The time point denotes: week 5, during vaccination. It was 300 ug of mutant IDH1 20-mer peptide that made up each vaccine dose, given with topical imiquimod. Which antigens these TCRs recognize remains unknown. The sequenced sample was PBMCs, obtained from a glioma patient whose treatment included an IDH1 peptide vaccine. The receptors originated from a woman aged 50 to 60 with glioma.

V is TRBV27 and J is TRBJ1-1; D is unclear. The CDR3 covers 13 residues. Trimming took 6 bases from V and 6 from J, leaving 14 bases between them. Germline CDR1 MNHEY, CDR2 SMNVEV (reference sequence). The DNA for the CDR3 is TGTGCCAGCAGGCTGACGCTCGGCGCTGAAGCTTTCTTT. Protein sequence: CASRLTLGAEAFF.

The V gene is TRBV7-8, the J gene TRBJ2-2, with D uncertain. The CDR3 has 13 amino acids. CDR1 is SGHVS, CDR2 FQNEAQ, per germline. V lost 7 bases and J 1 base, leaving 7 bases between the germline ends. The chain's CDR3 is CASTLLNTGELFF. The CDR3 DNA follows: TGTGCCAGCACCCTCTTGAACACCGGGGAGCTGTTTTTT.

This chain uses TRBV15 with TRBJ1-1, with D unresolved. This CDR3 has 13 residues. Germline lookup yields CDR1 LNHNV and CDR2 YYDKDF (reference sequence). The germline V and J ends were trimmed by 0 bases and 1 base, with 3 bases remaining between them. The CDR3 coding sequence is TGTGCCACCAGCAGAGACAAGAACACTGAAGCTTTCTTT. Translating it yields CATSRDKNTEAFF.

The chain joins TRBV27 to TRBJ2-2; D is uncertain. The ends were cut back, 8 bases at V and 6 bases at J, with 10 bases in the middle. Germline V lookup: CDR1 MNHEY, CDR2 SMNVEV (reference sequence). The CDR3 length is 12 residues. This CDR3 is CASVGESGELFF. CDR3 bases: TGTGCCAGCGTCGGAGAGTCCGGGGAGCTGTTTTTT.

The chain recombines TRBV30 with TRBJ1-3; the D gene is possibly TRBD1 (6 bases). The germline V gene encodes CDR1 GTSNPN and CDR2 SVGIG (reference sequence). The ends were cut back, 6 bases at V and 0 bases at J, with 12 bases in the middle. The CDR3 spans 14 residues. The CDR3 loop is CACSIRGSGNTIYF. CDR3 sequence (DNA): TGTGCCTGCTCTATCAGGGGCTCTGGAAACACCATATATTTT.

This clone was seen a handful of times. The chain has TRBV20-1 and TRBJ2-5; D ambiguous. This CDR3 contains 11 residues. V was pared by 3 bases and J by 1 base, with 3 bases between. Germline assignment: CDR1 DFQATT and CDR2 SNEGSKA (reference sequence). CDR3 in DNA: TGCAGTGCTAGGGGCCAAGAGACCCAGTACTTC. This codes for CSARGQETQYF.

The rearrangement uses TRBV29-1 and TRBJ1-2, with 11 bases that match TRBD1. The CDR3 spans 12 residues. V gave up 6 bases and J gave up 7 bases; unmatched junction bases: 4. Germline loops: CDR1 SQVTM, CDR2 ANQGSEA. As DNA, the CDR3 is TGCAGCGTCGTAGGGACAGGGGGTGGCTACACCTTC. Protein product: CSVVGTGGGYTF.

J is TRBJ1-5 and V is TRBV18; TRBD1 might be the D (5 bases). V lost 3 bases, J lost 0 bases, and 9 bases lay in between. CDR3 length: 15 amino acids. CDR1 KGHSH and CDR2 LQKENI come from the germline V gene. The CDR3, as DNA: TGTGCCAGCTCACCGGACACCTATAGCAATCAGCCCCAGCATTTT. The encoded protein is CASSPDTYSNQPQHF.

The chain has TRBV27 and TRBJ1-5; TRBD1 aligns across 7 bases. Per the germline V gene, CDR1 is MNHEY and CDR2 is SMNVEV (reference sequence). V was clipped by 7 bases and J by 5 bases; unmatched bases: 5. CDR3 length: 13 amino acids. CDR3 nucleotide sequence: TGTGCCAGCAAGGACAGGTGGGATCAGCCCCAGCATTTT. It translates to CASKDRWDQPQHF.

This sequence joins TRBV7-9 and TRBJ1-1; D gene unclear. CDR1 is SEHNR, CDR2 FQNEAQ, per germline (reference sequence). The CDR3 sequence is 12 residues long. V lost 6 bases to trimming and J lost 11 bases, with 16 bases between them. CDR3 in DNA: TGTGCCAGCAGTCAAAAGCCCTTCGAGGCTTTCTTT. It encodes CASSQKPFEAFF.

V gene TRBV27 combines with J gene TRBJ2-1; D ambiguous. This CDR3 spans 15 amino acids. Deletions cut 3 bases from V and 0 bases from J, with 9 bases between. Germline V gene data show CDR1 as MNHEY and CDR2 as SMNVEV (reference sequence). The CDR3 sequence: CASSFLGGSYNEQFF. In nucleotides, the CDR3 is TGTGCCAGCAGTTTTTTGGGTGGCTCCTACAATGAGCAGTTCTTC.

This clone was found once. The V call is TRBV11-2, the J call TRBJ2-7, with a possible D match to TRBD2 (5 bases). Trimming removed 1 base from V and 3 bases from J, with 7 bases in between. The CDR3 consists of 13 residues. The V gene's germline CDR1 is SGHAT and CDR2 FQNNGV. CDR3 sequence reads: CASSLGTFYEQYF. The CDR3 coding sequence is TGTGCCAGCAGCTTAGGGACTTTCTACGAGCAGTACTTC.

The rearrangement joins TRBV29-1 to TRBJ2-7; the D gene could be TRBD1 or TRBD2 (5 bases each). V lost 6 bases and J lost 3, with 18 bases in between. This CDR3 region has 14 residues. Looked up from germline, CDR1 is SQVTM and CDR2 is ANQGSEA. This CDR3 is CSVGRAHGGYEQYF. For the CDR3, the DNA is TGCAGCGTCGGAAGGGCTCATGGGGGCTACGAGCAGTACTTC.

This rearrangement joins TRBV30 to TRBJ2-1; 8 bases match TRBD2. CDR3 length: 17 residues. Germline V gene sequence: CDR1 GTSNPN, CDR2 SVGIG (reference sequence). V shed 0 bases, J shed 3 bases, and the junction held 10 bases outside the gene matches. The CDR3 sequence is CAWSVPRWREDYNEQFF. DNA for the CDR3: TGTGCCTGGAGTGTACCCCGGTGGCGGGAGGACTACAATGAGCAGTTCTTC.

The chain joins TRBV5-1 to TRBJ2-2; D remains ambiguous. The length of the CDR3 is 14 residues. V dropped 2 bases and J dropped 6 bases, with 11 bases sitting between them. Germline CDR1 SGHRS, CDR2 YFSETQ. The CDR3 reads CASSFGQSPGELFF. The CDR3 nucleotides are TGCGCCAGCAGCTTTGGGCAGTCCCCCGGGGAGCTGTTTTTT.

This sequence joins TRBV7-9 and TRBJ2-1, with 10 bases lining up with TRBD1. CDR3 length: 15 residues. CDR1 is SEHNR, CDR2 FQNEAQ, per germline (reference sequence). The V and J ends lost 1 base and 7 bases, in that order; junction bases with no gene match: 4. The CDR3 sequence is CASSLGRDRGNEQFF. The CDR3 DNA sequence: TGTGCCAGCAGCTTAGGGCGGGACAGGGGTAATGAGCAGTTCTTC.

The chain recombines TRBV28 with TRBJ2-7; 7 nucleotides line up with TRBD1. The germline V gene encodes CDR1 MDHEN and CDR2 SYDVKM. The ends lost 6 bases at V and 2 bases at J; junction bases unmatched: 10. This CDR3 has 15 amino acids. CDR3 nucleotides: TGTGCCAGCAGATCGGACAGGCGAATTGCCTACGAGCAGTACTTC. Amino acid sequence: CASRSDRRIAYEQYF. Together with reference TRBV28 and TRBJ2-7, the CDR3 gives the full variable domain: DVKVTQSSRYLVKRTGEKVFLECVQDMDHENMFWYRQDPGLGLRLIYFSYDVKMKEKGDIPEGYSVSREKKERFSLILESASTNQTSMYLCASRSDRRIAYEQYFGPGTRLTVT.

The rearrangement uses TRBV28 and TRBJ1-1; 8 bases line up with TRBD1. The V and J ends lost 6 bases and 2 bases, in that order; junction bases with no gene match: 14. The CDR3 is 17 amino acids. CDR1 is MDHEN and CDR2 is SYDVKM in the germline V gene. CDR3 protein: CASRNWGAGGGNTEAFF. The CDR3 DNA is TGTGCCAGCAGGAACTGGGGGGCAGGGGGCGGAAACACTGAAGCTTTCTTT.

As DNA, the CDR3 is TGTGCCAGTAGCTCCCAGGGATCCCTCTCCTACGAGCAGTACTTC. Protein: CASSSQGSLSYEQYF. J is TRBJ2-7 and V is TRBV19, with a possible D match to TRBD1 (5 bases). Deletions cut 6 bases from V and 0 bases from J, with 15 bases between. The CDR3 extends over 15 amino acids. Germline CDR1 is LNHDA and CDR2 is SQIVND (reference sequence). The variable domain in full, with the rest retrieved from reference TRBV19 and TRBJ2-7, is DGGITQSPKYLFRKEGQNVTLSCEQNLNHDAMYWYRQDPGQGLRLIYYSQIVNDFQKGDIAEGYSVSREKKESFPLTVTSAQKNPTAFYLCASSSQGSLSYEQYFGPGTRLTVT.

The gene calls are TRBV27 and TRBJ2-2; no firm D call. This CDR3 comprises 16 residues. CDR1 MNHEY and CDR2 SMNVEV come from the germline V gene (reference sequence). V lost 5 bases, J lost 3 bases, and 16 bases lay in between. The DNA for the CDR3 is TGTGCCAGCAGTCTGCTGGACCTAATTGACACCGGGGAGCTGTTTTTT. This sequence encodes CASSLLDLIDTGELFF.